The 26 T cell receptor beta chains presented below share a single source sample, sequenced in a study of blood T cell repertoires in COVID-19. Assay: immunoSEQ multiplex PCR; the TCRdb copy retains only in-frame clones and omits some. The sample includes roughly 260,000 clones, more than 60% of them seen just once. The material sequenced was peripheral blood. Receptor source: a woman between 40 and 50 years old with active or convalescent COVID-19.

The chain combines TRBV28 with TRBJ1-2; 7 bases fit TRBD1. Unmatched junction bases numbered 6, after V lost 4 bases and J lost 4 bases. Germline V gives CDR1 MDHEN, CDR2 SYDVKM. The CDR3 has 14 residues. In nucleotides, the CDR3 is TGTGCCAGCAGTTACACGGGACAGATCTATGGCTACACCTTC. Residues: CASSYTGQIYGYTF.

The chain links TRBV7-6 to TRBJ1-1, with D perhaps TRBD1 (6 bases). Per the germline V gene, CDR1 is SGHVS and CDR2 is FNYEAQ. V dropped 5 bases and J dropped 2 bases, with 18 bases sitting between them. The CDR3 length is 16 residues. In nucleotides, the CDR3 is TGTGCCAGCAGCCAAATACGGACAGACCTTAACACTGAAGCTTTCTTT. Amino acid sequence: CASSQIRTDLNTEAFF.

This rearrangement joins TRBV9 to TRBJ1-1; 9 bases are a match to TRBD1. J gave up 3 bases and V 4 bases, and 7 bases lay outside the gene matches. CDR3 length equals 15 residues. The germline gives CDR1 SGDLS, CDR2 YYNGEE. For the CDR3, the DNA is TGTGCCAGCAGCAGACAGGGGGGTAGGGACACTGAAGCTTTCTTT. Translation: CASSRQGGRDTEAFF. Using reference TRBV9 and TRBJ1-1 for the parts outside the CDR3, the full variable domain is DSGVTQTPKHLITATGQRVTLRCSPRSGDLSVYWYQQSLDQGLQFLIQYYNGEERAKGNILERFSAQQFPDLHSELNLSSLELGDSALYFCASSRQGGRDTEAFFGQGTRLTVV.

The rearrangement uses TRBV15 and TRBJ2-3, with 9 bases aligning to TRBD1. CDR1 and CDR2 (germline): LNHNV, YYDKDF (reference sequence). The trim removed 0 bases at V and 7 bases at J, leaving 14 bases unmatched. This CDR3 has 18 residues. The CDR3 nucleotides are TGTGCCACCAGCAGAGAGGTTTTCCGGGGACAGGGAGTAAATACGCAGTATTTT. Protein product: CATSREVFRGQGVNTQYF. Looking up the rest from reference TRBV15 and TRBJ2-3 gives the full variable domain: DAMVIQNPRYQVTQFGKPVTLSCSQTLNHNVMYWYQQKSSQAPKLLFHYYDKDFNNEADTPDNFQSRRPNTSFCFLDIRSPGLGDTAMYLCATSREVFRGQGVNTQYFGPGTRLTVL.

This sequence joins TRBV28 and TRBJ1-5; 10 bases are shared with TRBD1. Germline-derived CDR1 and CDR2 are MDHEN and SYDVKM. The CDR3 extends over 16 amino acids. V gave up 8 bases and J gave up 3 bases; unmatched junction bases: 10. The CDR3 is CASLSDRGRDNQPQHF. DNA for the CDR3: TGTGCCAGCTTAAGCGACAGGGGGCGCGACAATCAGCCCCAGCATTTT.

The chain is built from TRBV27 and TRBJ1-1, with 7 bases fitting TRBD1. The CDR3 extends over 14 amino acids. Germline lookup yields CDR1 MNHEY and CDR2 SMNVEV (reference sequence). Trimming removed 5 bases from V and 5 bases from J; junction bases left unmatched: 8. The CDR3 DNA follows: TGTGCCAGCAGTGTTACAGGGGTCCGTACTGAAGCTTTCTTT. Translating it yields CASSVTGVRTEAFF.

The CDR3 DNA reads as TGCGCCAGCAGCTTGGGGACAGGGCGGGGAGAGACCCAGTACTTC. This codes for CASSLGTGRGETQYF. V and J are TRBV5-1 and TRBJ2-5; 8 bases are a match to TRBD1. The V and J ends lost 0 bases and 4 bases, in that order; junction bases with no gene match: 5. This CDR3 is built from 15 residues. Germline lookup yields CDR1 SGHRS and CDR2 YFSETQ.

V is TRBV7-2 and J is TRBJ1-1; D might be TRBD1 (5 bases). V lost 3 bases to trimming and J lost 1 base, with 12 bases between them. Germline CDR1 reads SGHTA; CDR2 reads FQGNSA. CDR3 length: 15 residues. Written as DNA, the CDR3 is TGTGCCAGCAGCTTGCAGGGAGGTACGAACACTGAAGCTTTCTTT. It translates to CASSLQGGTNTEAFF.

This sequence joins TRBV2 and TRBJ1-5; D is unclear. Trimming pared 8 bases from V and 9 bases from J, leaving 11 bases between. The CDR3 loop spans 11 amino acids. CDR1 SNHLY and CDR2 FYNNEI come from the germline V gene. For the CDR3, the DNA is TGTGCCAGCTCACTAGATGGGCCCCAGCATTTT. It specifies CASSLDGPQHF.

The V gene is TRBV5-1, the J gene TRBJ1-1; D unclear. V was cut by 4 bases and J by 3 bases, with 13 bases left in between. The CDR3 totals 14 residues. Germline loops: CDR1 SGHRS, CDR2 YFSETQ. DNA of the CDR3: TGCGCCAGCAGCGAACAAGTCGGGTACACTGAAGCTTTCTTT. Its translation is CASSEQVGYTEAFF.

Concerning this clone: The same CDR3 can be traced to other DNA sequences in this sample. CDR3 nucleotides: TGTGCCAGCTCCCCGGACAGGGACTATGGCTACACCTTC. It encodes CASSPDRDYGYTF. The genes are TRBV18 and TRBJ1-2; TRBD1 matches at 8 bases. There are 13 residues in the CDR3. CDR1 is KGHSH and CDR2 is LQKENI in the germline V gene. The trim removed 6 bases at V and 3 bases at J, leaving 3 bases unmatched.

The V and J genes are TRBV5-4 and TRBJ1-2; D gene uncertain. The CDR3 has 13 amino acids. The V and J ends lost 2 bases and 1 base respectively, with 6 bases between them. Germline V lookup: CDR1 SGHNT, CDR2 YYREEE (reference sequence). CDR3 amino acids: CASSFGLNYGYTF. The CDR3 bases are TGTGCCAGCAGCTTTGGACTTAACTATGGCTACACCTTC.

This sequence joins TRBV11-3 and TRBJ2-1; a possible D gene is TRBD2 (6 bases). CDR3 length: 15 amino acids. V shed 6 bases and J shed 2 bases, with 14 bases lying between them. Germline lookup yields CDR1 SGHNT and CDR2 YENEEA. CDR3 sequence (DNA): TGTGCCAGCAGTGAACGACAGCGGGCCTACAATGAGCAGTTCTTC. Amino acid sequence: CASSERQRAYNEQFF. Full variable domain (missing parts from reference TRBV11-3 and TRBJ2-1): EAGVVQSPRYKIIEKKQPVAFWCNPISGHNTLYWYLQNLGQGPELLIRYENEEAVDDSQLPKDRFSAERLKGVDSTLKIQPAELGDSAVYLCASSERQRAYNEQFFGPGTRLTVL.

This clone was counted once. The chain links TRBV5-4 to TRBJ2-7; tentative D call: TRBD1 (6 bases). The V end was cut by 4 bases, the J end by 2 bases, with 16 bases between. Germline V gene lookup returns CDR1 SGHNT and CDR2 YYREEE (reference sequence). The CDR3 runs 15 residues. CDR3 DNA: TGTGCCAGCAGCCAGTCGGACAGAGCGCCCTACGAGCAGTACGTC. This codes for CASSQSDRAPYEQYV.

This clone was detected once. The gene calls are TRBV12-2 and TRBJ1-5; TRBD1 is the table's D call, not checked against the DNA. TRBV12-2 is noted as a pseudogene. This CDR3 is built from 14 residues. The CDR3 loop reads CASRSGQDGWPQHF. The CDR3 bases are TGTGCAAGTCGCTCCGGACAGGACGGTTGGCCCCAGCATTTT.

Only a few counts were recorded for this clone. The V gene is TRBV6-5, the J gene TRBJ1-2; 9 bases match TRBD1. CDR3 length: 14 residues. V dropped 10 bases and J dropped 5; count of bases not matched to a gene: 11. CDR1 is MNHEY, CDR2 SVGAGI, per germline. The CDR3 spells CAISPGTGWYGYTF. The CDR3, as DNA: TGTGCCATATCCCCCGGGACAGGGTGGTATGGCTACACCTTC.

The CDR3 region has the DNA TGCGCCAGCAGCCCGGAGGGGCAGGGGGCTACCAAAAACATTCAGTACTTC. As protein: CASSPEGQGATKNIQYF. The chain couples TRBV5-1 to TRBJ2-4; 8 bases fit TRBD1. J lost 2 bases, V lost 4 bases, and 11 bases had no gene match. The CDR3 extends over 17 amino acids. The germline gives CDR1 SGHRS, CDR2 YFSETQ.

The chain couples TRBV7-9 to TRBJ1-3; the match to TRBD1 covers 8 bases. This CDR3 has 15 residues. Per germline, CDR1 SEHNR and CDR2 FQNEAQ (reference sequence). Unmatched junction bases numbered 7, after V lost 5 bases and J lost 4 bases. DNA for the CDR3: TGTGCCAGCAGCAGGCAGGGGGCAGGCGGAAACACCATATATTTT. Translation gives CASSRQGAGGNTIYF.

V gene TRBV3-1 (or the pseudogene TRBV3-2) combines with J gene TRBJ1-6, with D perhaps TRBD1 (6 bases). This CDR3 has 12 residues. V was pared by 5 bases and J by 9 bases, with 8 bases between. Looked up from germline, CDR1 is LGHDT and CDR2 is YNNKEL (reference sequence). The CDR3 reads CASSYRVSPLHF. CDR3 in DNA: TGTGCCAGCAGCTACAGGGTTTCACCCCTCCACTTT.

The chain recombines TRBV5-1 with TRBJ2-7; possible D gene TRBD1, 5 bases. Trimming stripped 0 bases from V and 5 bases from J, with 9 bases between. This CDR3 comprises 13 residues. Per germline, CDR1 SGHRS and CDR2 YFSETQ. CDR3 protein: CASSLAQGHEQYV. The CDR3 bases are TGCGCCAGCAGCTTGGCGCAGGGCCACGAGCAGTACGTC.

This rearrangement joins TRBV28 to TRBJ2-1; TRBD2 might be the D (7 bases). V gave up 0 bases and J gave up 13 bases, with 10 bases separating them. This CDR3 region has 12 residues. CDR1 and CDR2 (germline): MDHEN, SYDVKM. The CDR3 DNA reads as TGTGCCAGCAGTTTATGGCGGGGGCCCCAGTTCTTC. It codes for CASSLWRGPQFF.

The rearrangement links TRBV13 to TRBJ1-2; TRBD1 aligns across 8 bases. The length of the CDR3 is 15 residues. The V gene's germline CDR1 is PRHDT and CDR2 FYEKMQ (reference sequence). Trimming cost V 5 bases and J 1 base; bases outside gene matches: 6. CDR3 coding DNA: TGTGCCAGCAGCCGACGGACAGGGATTAACTATGGCTACACCTTC. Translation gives CASSRRTGINYGYTF.

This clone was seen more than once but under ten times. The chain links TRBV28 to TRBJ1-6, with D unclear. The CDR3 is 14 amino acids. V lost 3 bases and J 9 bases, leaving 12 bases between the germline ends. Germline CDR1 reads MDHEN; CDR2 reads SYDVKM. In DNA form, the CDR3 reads TGTGCCAGCAGTTTCGGGAGTATCGGTTCACCCCTCCACTTT. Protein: CASSFGSIGSPLHF.

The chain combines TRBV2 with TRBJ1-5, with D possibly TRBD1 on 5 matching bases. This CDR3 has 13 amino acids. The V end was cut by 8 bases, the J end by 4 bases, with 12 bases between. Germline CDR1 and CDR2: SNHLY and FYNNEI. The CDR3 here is CASGEEGNQPQHF. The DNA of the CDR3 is TGTGCCAGCGGGGAGGAGGGGAATCAGCCCCAGCATTTT.

The DNA of the CDR3 is TGCGCCAGCAGCCGAGAATTGGACAGGGGGCTCACAGATACGCAGTATTTT. Translated: CASSRELDRGLTDTQYF. The chain carries TRBV5-1 and TRBJ2-3, with 11 positions matching TRBD1. This CDR3 comprises 17 residues. Germline V lookup: CDR1 SGHRS, CDR2 YFSETQ. J lost 2 bases, V lost 4 bases, and 9 bases had no gene match. The full variable domain, in which reference TRBV5-1 and TRBJ2-3 provide the parts outside the CDR3, is KAGVTQTPRYLIKTRGQQVTLSCSPISGHRSVSWYQQTPGQGLQFLFEYFSETQRNKGNFPGRFSGRQFSNSRSEMNVSTLELGDSALYLCASSRELDRGLTDTQYFGPGTRLTVL.

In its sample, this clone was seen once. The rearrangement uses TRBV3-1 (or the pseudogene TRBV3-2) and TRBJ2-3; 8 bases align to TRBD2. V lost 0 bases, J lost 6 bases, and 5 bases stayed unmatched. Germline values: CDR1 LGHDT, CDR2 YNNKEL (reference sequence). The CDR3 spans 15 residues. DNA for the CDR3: TGTGCCAGCAGCCAAGATCCGGGACTAGTTGATACGCAGTATTTT. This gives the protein CASSQDPGLVDTQYF.